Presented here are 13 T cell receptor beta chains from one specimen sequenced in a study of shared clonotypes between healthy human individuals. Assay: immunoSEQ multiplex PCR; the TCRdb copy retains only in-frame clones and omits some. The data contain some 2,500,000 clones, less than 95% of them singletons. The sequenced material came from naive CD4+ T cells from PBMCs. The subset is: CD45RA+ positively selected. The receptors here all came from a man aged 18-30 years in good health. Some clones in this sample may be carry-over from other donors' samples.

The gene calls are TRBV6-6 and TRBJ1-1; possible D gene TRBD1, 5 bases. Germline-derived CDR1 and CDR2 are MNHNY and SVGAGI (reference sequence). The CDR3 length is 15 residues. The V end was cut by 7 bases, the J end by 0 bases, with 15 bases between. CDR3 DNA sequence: TGTGCCAGCAAGGACACCGCAAAAATGAACACTGAAGCTTTCTTT. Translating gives CASKDTAKMNTEAFF.

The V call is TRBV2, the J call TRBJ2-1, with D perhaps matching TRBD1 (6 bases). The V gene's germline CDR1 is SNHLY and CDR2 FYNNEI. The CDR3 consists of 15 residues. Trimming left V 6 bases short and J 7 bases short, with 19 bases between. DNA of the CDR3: TGTGCCAGCAGCCCACAGGGATTAATGGGGAATGAGCAGTTCTTC. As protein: CASSPQGLMGNEQFF.

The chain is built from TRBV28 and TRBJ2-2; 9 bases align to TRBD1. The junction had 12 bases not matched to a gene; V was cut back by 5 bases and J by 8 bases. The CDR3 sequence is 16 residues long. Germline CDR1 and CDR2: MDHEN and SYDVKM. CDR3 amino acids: CASSPSGTGKEGELFF. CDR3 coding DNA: TGTGCCAGCAGTCCCTCCGGGACAGGGAAGGAGGGGGAGCTGTTTTTT.

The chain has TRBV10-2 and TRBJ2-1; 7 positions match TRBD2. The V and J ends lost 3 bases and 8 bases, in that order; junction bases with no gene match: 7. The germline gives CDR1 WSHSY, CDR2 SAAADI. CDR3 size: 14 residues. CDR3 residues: CASSDAGEWDEQFF. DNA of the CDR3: TGCGCCAGCAGTGACGCGGGAGAGTGGGATGAGCAGTTCTTC.

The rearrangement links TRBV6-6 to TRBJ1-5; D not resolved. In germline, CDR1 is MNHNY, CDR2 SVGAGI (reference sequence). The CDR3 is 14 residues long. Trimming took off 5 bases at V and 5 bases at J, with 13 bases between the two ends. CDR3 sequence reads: CASSRWLLDQPQHF. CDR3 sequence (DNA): TGTGCCAGCAGTCGGTGGTTACTGGATCAGCCCCAGCATTTT.

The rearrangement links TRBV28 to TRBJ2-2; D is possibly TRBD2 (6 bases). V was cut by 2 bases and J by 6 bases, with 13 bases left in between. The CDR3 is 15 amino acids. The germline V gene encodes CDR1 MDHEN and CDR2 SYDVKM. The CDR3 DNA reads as TGTGCCAGCAGTTTAGGTCAGGGCGGGGCCGGGGAGCTGTTTTTT. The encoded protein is CASSLGQGGAGELFF.

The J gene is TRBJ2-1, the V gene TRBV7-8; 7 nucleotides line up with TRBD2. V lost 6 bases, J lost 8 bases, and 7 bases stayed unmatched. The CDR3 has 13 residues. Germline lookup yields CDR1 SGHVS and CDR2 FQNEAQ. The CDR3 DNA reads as TGTGCCAGCAGTCCGGGAGGTAAGGATGAGCAGTTCTTC. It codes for CASSPGGKDEQFF.

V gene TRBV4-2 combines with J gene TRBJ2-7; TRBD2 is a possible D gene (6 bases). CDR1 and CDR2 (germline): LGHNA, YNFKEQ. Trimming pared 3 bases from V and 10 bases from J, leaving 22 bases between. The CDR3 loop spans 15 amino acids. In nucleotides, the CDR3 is TGTGCCAGCAGCCATGGGGACTCCTCTCCTAAGGAACAGTACTTC. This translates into CASSHGDSSPKEQYF.

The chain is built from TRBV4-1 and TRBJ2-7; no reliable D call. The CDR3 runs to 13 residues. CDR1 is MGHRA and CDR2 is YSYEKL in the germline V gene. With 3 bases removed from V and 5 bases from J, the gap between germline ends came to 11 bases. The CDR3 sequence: CASSHLPGDEQYF. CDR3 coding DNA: TGCGCCAGCAGCCACCTCCCTGGGGACGAGCAGTACTTC.

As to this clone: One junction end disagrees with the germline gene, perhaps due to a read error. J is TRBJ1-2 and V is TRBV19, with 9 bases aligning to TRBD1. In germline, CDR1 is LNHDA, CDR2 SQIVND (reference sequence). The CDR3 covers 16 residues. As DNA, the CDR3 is TGTGCCAGCAGTAAGGGAAAGGGACAGGGTGACTATGGCTACACCTTC. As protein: CASSKGKGQGDYGYTF.

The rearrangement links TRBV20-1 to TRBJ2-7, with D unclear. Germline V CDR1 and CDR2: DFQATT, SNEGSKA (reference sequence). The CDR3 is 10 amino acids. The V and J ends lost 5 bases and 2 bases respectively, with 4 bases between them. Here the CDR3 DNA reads TGCAGTGCTGGTACCTACGAGCAGTACTTC. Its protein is CSAGTYEQYF.

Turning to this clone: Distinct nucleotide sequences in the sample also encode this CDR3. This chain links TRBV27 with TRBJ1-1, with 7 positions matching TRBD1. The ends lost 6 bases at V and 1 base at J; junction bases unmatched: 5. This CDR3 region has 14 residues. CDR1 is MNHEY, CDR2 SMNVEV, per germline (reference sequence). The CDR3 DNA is TGTGCCAGCAGCCTGAACAGGGGGAACACTGAAGCTTTCTTT. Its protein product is CASSLNRGNTEAFF.

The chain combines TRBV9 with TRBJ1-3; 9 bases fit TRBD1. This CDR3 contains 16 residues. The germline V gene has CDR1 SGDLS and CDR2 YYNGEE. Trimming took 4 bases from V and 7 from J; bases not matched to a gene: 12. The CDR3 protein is CASSPWTGAIGNTIYF. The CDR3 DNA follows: TGTGCCAGCAGCCCTTGGACAGGGGCGATTGGTAACACCATATATTTT.